These 14 T cell receptor beta chains share one sample of origin, sequenced in a study of shared clonotypes between healthy human individuals. Here immunoSEQ multiplex PCR was the method, and the copy in TCRdb shows in-frame clones only, minus some. The profile shows 2,500,000 or so clones, about 90% of them singletons. Sequencing was done on a sample of naive CD4+ T cells from PBMCs. Subset noted: CD45RA+ positively selected. The source of these receptors is a man in his late teens or twenties in good health. Some clones in this sample may be carry-over from other donors' samples.

V is TRBV28 and J is TRBJ2-6; no clear D. The V gene lost 4 bases and the J gene lost 1 base, with 8 bases spanning the gap. In germline, CDR1 is MDHEN, CDR2 SYDVKM. The CDR3 has 15 amino acids. The CDR3 loop reads CASSSLRSGANVLTF. For the CDR3, the DNA is TGTGCCAGCAGTTCCCTCCGGTCTGGGGCCAACGTCCTGACTTTC.

The count of this clone is one. The chain uses TRBV12-5 and TRBJ1-5; the D is unclear. CDR3 length: 19 residues. Trimming cost V 3 bases and J 0 bases, with 21 bases left between them. Germline V gene sequence: CDR1 LGHNT, CDR2 FRNRAP. The CDR3 region has the DNA TGTGCTAGTGGTTTTGGGTCCAACGGAGGATTATATAGCAATCAGCCCCAGCATTTT. Its translation: CASGFGSNGGLYSNQPQHF.

This clone was seen just once. The chain recombines TRBV2 with TRBJ2-1, with D tentatively TRBD2 (6 bases). This CDR3 is 13 amino acids long. Looked up from germline, CDR1 is SNHLY and CDR2 is FYNNEI. Trimming stripped 8 bases from V and 5 bases from J, with 13 bases between. CDR3 protein: CASVRGGNNEQFF. Here the CDR3 DNA reads TGTGCCAGCGTCCGAGGCGGGAACAATGAGCAGTTCTTC.

This clone was seen a single time. The CDR3 is CASSLFGPNTGELFF. The DNA of the CDR3 is TGCGCCAGCAGCTTGTTTGGACCAAACACCGGGGAGCTGTTTTTT. J is TRBJ2-2 and V is TRBV5-1; no definite D call. This CDR3 comprises 15 residues. Germline CDR1 reads SGHRS; CDR2 reads YFSETQ. The V gene lost 1 base and the J gene lost 2 bases, with 9 bases spanning the gap.

On this clone: In the same sample, other DNA sequences code for this CDR3. The CDR3: CASSVGDSQETQYF. CDR3 bases: TGTGCCAGCAGCGTAGGGGACAGTCAAGAGACCCAGTACTTC. V and J are TRBV9 and TRBJ2-5; TRBD1 agrees at 7 bases. Germline CDR1 reads SGDLS; CDR2 reads YYNGEE. The J segment lost 2 bases and the V segment lost 0 bases, leaving 1 base of the junction unmatched. This CDR3 contains 14 residues.

The chain couples TRBV28 to TRBJ1-2, with TRBD1 as a possible D gene (5 bases). The CDR3 contains 12 residues. V lost 8 bases and J 8 bases, leaving 15 bases between the germline ends. Germline CDR1 MDHEN, CDR2 SYDVKM. CDR3 sequence: CASYVWGDGYTF. CDR3 coding DNA: TGTGCCAGCTATGTATGGGGGGACGGCTACACCTTC.

The chain carries TRBV2 and TRBJ1-5, with D possibly TRBD1 on 5 matching bases. The CDR3 contains 14 residues. In germline, CDR1 is SNHLY, CDR2 FYNNEI. The ends were cut back, 8 bases at V and 5 bases at J, with 16 bases in the middle. This CDR3 reads CASAERGVYQPQHF. Written as DNA, the CDR3 is TGTGCCAGCGCCGAACGGGGGGTATATCAGCCCCAGCATTTT.

The chain has TRBV5-6 and TRBJ2-3; D is unclear. Trimming stripped 4 bases from V and 4 bases from J, with 10 bases between. The CDR3 is 13 amino acids. Germline assignment: CDR1 SGHDT and CDR2 YYEEEE. In DNA, the CDR3 is TGTGCCAGCAGCCCGACCCCAGCAGATACGCAGTATTTT. Residues: CASSPTPADTQYF.

The CDR3 region is CASGSPGGSNYGYTF. Here the CDR3 DNA reads TGTGCCAGCGGGAGCCCAGGGGGTTCTAACTATGGCTACACCTTC. The chain links TRBV7-8 to TRBJ1-2; 7 positions match TRBD1. The CDR3 totals 15 residues. After removal of 8 bases from V and 0 bases from J, the junction contained 9 bases not matched to a gene. Germline values: CDR1 SGHVS, CDR2 FQNEAQ.

The chain uses TRBV10-3 and TRBJ2-3; TRBD2 agrees at 12 bases. Germline CDR1 and CDR2: ENHRY and SYGVKD. Trimming cost V 8 bases and J 3 bases; bases outside gene matches: 3. The CDR3 covers 14 residues. The CDR3 region is CAIQGTSGTDTQYF. CDR3 sequence (DNA): TGTGCCATCCAAGGGACTAGCGGGACAGATACGCAGTATTTT.

Comment on this clone: Different DNA sequences within this sample yield the same CDR3. The genes are TRBV19 and TRBJ2-1, with TRBD1 matching 7 bases. Germline CDR1 and CDR2: LNHDA and SQIVND (reference sequence). After removal of 6 bases from V and 0 bases from J, the junction contained 2 bases not matched to a gene. The CDR3 has 14 amino acids. For the CDR3, the DNA is TGTGCCAGTAGGGACAGGAGCTCCTACAATGAGCAGTTCTTC. This translates into CASRDRSSYNEQFF.

This clone was detected once. Additional DNA sequences in this sample encode the identical CDR3. The chain employs TRBV6-5 and TRBJ2-7; D gene unclear. Trimming stripped 2 bases from V and 6 bases from J, with 5 bases between. CDR3 size: 11 residues. In germline, CDR1 is MNHEY, CDR2 SVGAGI. CDR3: CASSYVGEQYF. DNA for the CDR3: TGTGCCAGCAGTTACGTAGGCGAGCAGTACTTC.

This clone was detected once. This rearrangement joins TRBV20-1 to TRBJ2-3; D remains unclear. The V gene lost 0 bases and the J gene lost 10 bases, with 8 bases spanning the gap. This CDR3 has 11 amino acids. Germline assignment: CDR1 DFQATT and CDR2 SNEGSKA (reference sequence). This CDR3 is CSARERDAQYF. The CDR3 coding sequence is TGCAGTGCTAGAGAAAGGGATGCGCAGTATTTT.

The chain is built from TRBV27 and TRBJ2-3; the D is unclear. V dropped 0 bases and J dropped 1 base, with 5 bases sitting between them. The V gene's germline CDR1 is MNHEY and CDR2 SMNVEV (reference sequence). The CDR3 consists of 14 residues. The CDR3 DNA follows: TGTGCCAGCAGTTTATCCGTTCGCACAGATACGCAGTATTTT. Protein sequence: CASSLSVRTDTQYF.